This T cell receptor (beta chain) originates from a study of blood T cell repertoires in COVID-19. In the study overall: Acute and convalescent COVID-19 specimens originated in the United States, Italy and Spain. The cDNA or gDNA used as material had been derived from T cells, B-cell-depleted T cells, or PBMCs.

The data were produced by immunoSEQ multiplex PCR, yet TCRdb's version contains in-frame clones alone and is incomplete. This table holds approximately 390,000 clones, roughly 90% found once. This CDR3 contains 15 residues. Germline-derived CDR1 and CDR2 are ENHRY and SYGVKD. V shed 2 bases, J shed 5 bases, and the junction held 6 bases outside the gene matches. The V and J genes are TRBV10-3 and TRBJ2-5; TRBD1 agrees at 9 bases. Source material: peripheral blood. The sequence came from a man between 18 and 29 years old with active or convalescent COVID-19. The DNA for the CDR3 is TGTGCCATCAGTGAGCAGACAGGGGGTGGGGAGACCCAGTACTTC. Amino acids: CAISEQTGGGETQYF.